The text below deals with one T cell receptor beta chain. Its antigen is still unknown. The source of the sample is a study of cytomegalovirus exposure and HLA in healthy donors. Whole-study context: The approximately 680 first-cohort repertoires and the 120 or so validation repertoires shared the same platform, a later analysis reported.

This table comes from immunoSEQ multiplex PCR, and its TCRdb copy is limited to in-frame clones, with some not included. Here the sample spans some 250,000 clones, about 90% being singletons. Study-level points and caveats: Reports described diagnosis of cytomegalovirus status by the classifier as highly specific and sensitive. About 150 TCR beta chains were listed as cytomegalovirus-associated. The tendency of first-cohort TCR clusters to co-occur in the 100 to 150 validation repertoires was identified by a subsequent analysis.

Trimming cost V 3 bases and J 6 bases, with 9 bases left between them. CDR3 length equals 11 residues. CDR1 and CDR2 from the germline V gene are DFQATT and SNEGSKA (reference sequence). Source material: PBMCs. The chain couples TRBV20-1 to TRBJ2-7; D not certain. This sequence originates from a woman in her twenties or thirties in good health and CMV-seronegative. The DNA for the CDR3 is TGCAGTGCTAGTACGGGTACCGAGCAGTACTTC. Translation: CSASTGTEQYF.